The 9 T cell receptor beta chains below all came from one sample that was sequenced in a study of blood T cell repertoires in COVID-19. Here immunoSEQ multiplex PCR was the method, and the copy in TCRdb shows in-frame clones only, minus some. The sample contains about 270,000 clones, around 85% of which appear only once. Sequencing input: peripheral blood. The receptor set was obtained from a woman aged 25 to 39 with COVID-19, enrolled during active disease.

This clone came up once. The chain recombines TRBV5-1 with TRBJ1-4; TRBD1 aligns across 8 bases. The CDR3 has 16 residues. Germline assignment: CDR1 SGHRS and CDR2 YFSETQ. V was clipped by 1 base and J by 8 bases; unmatched bases: 10. CDR3 in DNA: TGCGCCAGCAGCTTGCAGGACAGGGCAGTAGGGGAAAAACTGTTTTTT. As protein: CASSLQDRAVGEKLFF.

V is TRBV7-9 and J is TRBJ2-1; 13 bases fit TRBD2. With V trimmed by 3 bases and J by 6 bases, 2 bases remained unmatched. The germline V gene has CDR1 SEHNR and CDR2 FQNEAQ (reference sequence). This CDR3 has 15 amino acids. In DNA, the CDR3 is TGTGCCAGCAGCTTCCGGACTAGCGGGGGCAATGAGCAGTTCTTC. This translates into CASSFRTSGGNEQFF.

This chain's CDR3 is CASSPTVPDTQYF. In nucleotides, the CDR3 is TGTGCCAGCAGCCCGACAGTACCAGATACGCAGTATTTT. This chain connects TRBV7-8 to TRBJ2-3, with D possibly TRBD1 on 5 matching bases. V lost 5 bases, J lost 4 bases, and 10 bases lay in between. Germline CDR1 is SGHVS and CDR2 is FQNEAQ. The CDR3 spans 13 residues.

This chain connects TRBV19 to TRBJ2-1, with 7 positions matching TRBD1. CDR3 size: 15 residues. Germline V gives CDR1 LNHDA, CDR2 SQIVND (reference sequence). The V segment lost 9 bases and the J segment 8 bases; nucleotides outside the gene matches: 16. The CDR3 region has the DNA TGTGCCAGCCGCCGACGACAGGGCGGTGTACATGAGCAGTTCTTC. Translating it yields CASRRRQGGVHEQFF.

This chain uses TRBV3-1 (or the pseudogene TRBV3-2) with TRBJ1-2; D may be TRBD1 (6 bases). The CDR3 has 15 residues. V lost 0 bases, J lost 3 bases, and 11 bases lay in between. CDR1 is LGHDT and CDR2 is YNNKEL in the germline V gene (reference sequence). The CDR3 DNA is TGTGCCAGCAGCCAAGACCAGGGGCATTACTATGGCTACACCTTC. This codes for CASSQDQGHYYGYTF.

CDR3 amino acids: CASSPPSGVSTDTQYF. The CDR3 DNA reads as TGTGCCAGCTCACCACCTAGTGGAGTAAGCACAGATACGCAGTATTTT. V and J are TRBV18 and TRBJ2-3; D unresolved. CDR1 is KGHSH, CDR2 LQKENI, per germline. The CDR3 is 16 amino acids. The V end lost 0 bases, the J end lost 0 bases, and 10 bases lay between the germline ends.

This chain connects TRBV6-5 to TRBJ2-2; 7 bases agree with TRBD2. The CDR3 length is 15 residues. J lost 4 bases, V lost 7 bases, and 9 bases had no gene match. Germline V gene data show CDR1 as MNHEY and CDR2 as SVGAGI. The CDR3 protein is CASKWTSRRTGELFF. The CDR3 DNA follows: TGTGCCAGCAAGTGGACTAGTCGACGCACCGGGGAGCTGTTTTTT.

The V call is TRBV6-2 or TRBV6-3, the J call TRBJ2-1; D not certain. V was shortened by 6 bases and J by 12 bases, with 12 bases between the two germline ends. The CDR3 loop spans 11 amino acids. Germline values: CDR1 MNHEY, CDR2 SVGEGT. This CDR3 reads CASSTRSPQFF. CDR3 coding DNA: TGTGCCAGCAGCACCCGGAGCCCGCAGTTCTTC.

This chain connects TRBV2 to TRBJ2-1; tentatively, D is TRBD2 (6 bases). The germline CDR1 and CDR2 sequences are SNHLY and FYNNEI. This CDR3 has 15 residues. V lost 9 bases and J 2 bases, leaving 17 bases between the germline ends. The CDR3 nucleotides read TGTGCCAGTCTGTGGGGGGATCAGGCCTACAATGAGCAGTTCTTC. Translated, it gives CASLWGDQAYNEQFF.